This TCR beta chain was profiled in a study of beta chain features in type 1 diabetes (dated by TCRdb to 2016 to 2019). In the study overall: Patients and healthy donors did not differ in mean age, gender distribution, total cell number or subset yield. Naive and central memory subsets were obtained from all 30 or so donors, but regulatory and stem cell-like memory subsets were isolated from only 8 patients and about eight healthy donors. A total of just under 110,000,000 sorted cells were examined across all samples, and RNA yield correlated strongly with the number of cells per subset. In the study, TCRB repertoires of sorted circulating CD4+ T cell subsets from recently diagnosed type 1 diabetes patients were compared with those of matched healthy donors. Study-wide conclusions, independent of this receptor: Type 1 diabetes patients showed a moderate but significant shortening of TCRB CDR3 length in all four CD4+ subsets. Because cDNA was sequenced instead of genomic DNA, activated cells with high expression could be over-represented, although the groups did not differ in activation or CD3 levels. Shorter templates might be favored by PCR, yet because patient and control samples were amplified and corrected together, any such skew would affect both groups equally. Naive, central memory and regulatory TCRB repertoires appeared to be more alike among patients than among healthy donors. Fewer insertions and more nucleotide deletions at VDJ recombination sites were observed in patients with type 1 diabetes, implying thymic rearrangement abnormalities. Because small numbers of individuals were included in the HLA sub-analyses, any influence of HLA type on TCRB rearrangement was left unresolved.

Each donor gave one peripheral blood draw, around 0.12 L on average, collected into heparinised tubes. A BD FACSAria II was used to sort naive, central memory, regulatory and stem cell-like memory CD4+ T cells with a panel that included CD45RO, CCR7, CD25, CD127, CD95 and CD27. All sorted populations exceeded 95% purity. Right away, PBMCs were isolated by Lymphoprep density gradient centrifugation and were stained directly, with no culture step. So that batch effects would be minimized, each experiment stained and sorted samples in pairs, pairing one healthy donor with one patient. The entire isolated RNA was reverse transcribed using the High Capacity cDNA Reverse Transcription Kit, and thus expressed TCRB transcripts were sequenced. Deep immunoSEQ sequencing was applied to naive, central memory and regulatory T cell samples, giving an average of about 3.57 million total reads per sample. After sorted cells were lysed in RLT buffer, RNA was extracted with DNase-treated RNeasy Micro or Mini kits, with the choice depending on cell number. To prevent cross-contamination, every cell subset was processed on its own, while patient and healthy donor samples were processed together. TCRB sequences were amplified from cDNA with the immunoSEQ multiplex PCR, producing 87-bp fragments spanning the CDR3 region. The amplicons were sequenced using the Illumina HiSeq platform. Turning to the authors' computational methods: PCR bias was computationally corrected using synthetic template baselines, reads within Hamming distance 2 were collapsed, and singletons that could not be merged were discarded. Reads were aligned to IMGT to assign V, D and J genes, CDR3 length, and insertions or deletions at six rearrangement sites. Within each subset, clonotype counts were normalized to sorted cell number, and only after that were true diversity and Gini coefficients computed with the tcR R package. The overlap coefficient, calculated on TCRB nucleotide sequences, was used to measure repertoire sharing. Out-of-frame TCRB sequences from naive cells were analyzed as a proxy for the pre-selection repertoire. The table comes from immuneACCESS by way of TCRdb, which keeps in-frame sequences with V and J called. Part of the clones is missing from these tables; in studies checked, under half for an unresolved V gene and the rest for unknown reasons. V and J calls and clone size come straight from that table; D and trimming were deduced from the DNA. In this sample the table shows under 300,000 clones, approximately 11% of which occur a single time. Around 0.017% of the sample is held by the ten biggest clonotypes.

A note on this clone: The antigen this receptor binds is unknown. No base quality information exists; no much larger clone differs at one position.

The CDR1 and CDR2 encoded by the germline V gene are MNHEY and SVGAGI. Between the V and J ends, shortened by 5 bases and 5 bases respectively, the junction contains 15 bases. The CDR3 measures 15 amino acids from cysteine to phenylalanine. Here the CDR3 DNA is all that survives: 45 bases in frame from base 1. The sequenced sample was naive CD4+ T cells from blood. Reading the label with the study, this specimen's cell subset or site is: true naive CD4+ T cells. This receptor was identified in a man aged 25 to 45 with type 1 diabetes. The chain couples TRBV6-5 to TRBJ2-2, and perhaps TRBD2 as D gene, on 6 matching bases. The CDR3 protein: CASSRGSAGTGELFF. The sequenced DNA: TGTGCCAGCAGTCGAGGTTCGGCGGGAACCGGGGAGCTGTTTTTT.